The 2 T cell receptor beta chains below come from one sample, sequenced in a study of T cells in localized non-small cell lung cancer. The repertoire was sequenced with immunoSEQ multiplex PCR; TCRdb's copy has only in-frame clones and lacks some. This table holds around 130,000 clones, around 92% found once. The sequencing used peripheral blood, collected before any cancer treatment. Receptor source: a female donor older than 55 with stage I lung adenocarcinoma.

This sequence joins TRBV7-8 and TRBJ1-1, with D unclear. The germline V gene has CDR1 SGHVS and CDR2 FQNEAQ. Trimming shortened V by 5 bases and J by 1 base, and 11 bases separated the two germline ends. There are 14 residues in the CDR3. As DNA, the CDR3 is TGTGCCAGCAGCCCGTCGTCCCCGAACACTGAAGCTTTCTTT. As protein: CASSPSSPNTEAFF.

V usage is TRBV9 and J usage is TRBJ2-3; TRBD2 is a possible D gene (5 bases). CDR1 and CDR2 (germline): SGDLS, YYNGEE. CDR3 length: 15 amino acids. Trimming took off 3 bases at V and 0 bases at J, with 11 bases between the two ends. The CDR3: CASSARTFSTDTQYF. CDR3 in DNA: TGTGCCAGCAGCGCAAGGACTTTTAGCACAGATACGCAGTATTTT.